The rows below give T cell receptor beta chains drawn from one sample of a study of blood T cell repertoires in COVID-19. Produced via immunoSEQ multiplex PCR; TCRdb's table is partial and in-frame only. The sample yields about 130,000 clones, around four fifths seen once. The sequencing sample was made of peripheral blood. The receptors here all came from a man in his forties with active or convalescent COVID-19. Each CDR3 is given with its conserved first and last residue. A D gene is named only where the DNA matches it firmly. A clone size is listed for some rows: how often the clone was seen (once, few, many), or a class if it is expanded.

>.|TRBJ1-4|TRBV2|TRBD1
CASSQDRAGAEKLFF
TGTGCCAGCAGCCAAGACAGGGCTGGTGCTGAAAAACTGTTTTTT
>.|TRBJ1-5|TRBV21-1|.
CASSKELGNQPQHF
TGTGCCAGCAGCAAAGAACTGGGCAATCAGCCCCAGCATTTT
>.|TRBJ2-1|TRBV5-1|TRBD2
CASSLERAGGGTEQFF
TGCGCCAGCAGCTTGGAGCGAGCGGGGGGAGGGACTGAGCAGTTCTTC
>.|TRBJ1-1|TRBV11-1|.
CASSSLGTPGDTEAFF
TGTGCCAGCAGCTCGTTGGGGACCCCGGGAGACACTGAAGCTTTCTTT
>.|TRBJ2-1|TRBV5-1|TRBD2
CASSPWGTSGNNEQFF
TGCGCCAGCAGCCCCTGGGGGACTAGCGGGAACAATGAGCAGTTCTTC
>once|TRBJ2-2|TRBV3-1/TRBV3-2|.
CASSQPGSRELFF
TGTGCCAGCAGCCAACCAGGGTCTAGGGAGCTGTTTTTT
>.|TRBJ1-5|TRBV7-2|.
CASSSSGNQPQHF
TGTGCCAGCAGCTCCTCAGGGAATCAGCCCCAGCATTTT
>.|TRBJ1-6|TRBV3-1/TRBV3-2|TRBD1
CASSQPGQYNSPLHF
TGTGCCAGCAGCCAACCGGGACAGTATAATTCACCCCTCCACTTT
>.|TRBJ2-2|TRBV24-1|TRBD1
CATSSGDSTYTGELFF
TGTGCCACCAGCTCAGGGGACAGTACCTACACCGGGGAGCTGTTTTTT
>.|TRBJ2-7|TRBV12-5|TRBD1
CASGLDHTGTGDYEQYF
TGTGCTAGTGGTTTGGACCATACCGGGACAGGGGACTACGAGCAGTACTTC
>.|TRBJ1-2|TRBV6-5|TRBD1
CASSSFDRAEDYGYTF
TGTGCCAGCAGTTCCTTCGACAGGGCCGAGGACTATGGCTACACCTTC
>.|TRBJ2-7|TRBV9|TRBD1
CASSSGQGNYEQYF
TGTGCCAGCAGCTCGGGACAGGGCAACTACGAGCAGTACTTC
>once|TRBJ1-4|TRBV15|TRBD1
CATSTGTGREKLFF
TGTGCCACCAGCACCGGGACAGGGAGAGAAAAACTGTTTTTT
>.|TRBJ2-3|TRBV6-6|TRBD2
CASSGASGGQDTQYF
TGTGCCAGTTCCGGAGCGAGCGGGGGGCAAGATACGCAGTATTTT
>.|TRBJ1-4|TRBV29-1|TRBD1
CSVTYAADRAREKLFF
TGCAGCGTTACCTATGCCGCTGACAGGGCCCGGGAAAAACTGTTTTTT
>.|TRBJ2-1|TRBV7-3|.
CASSLIADGYNEQFF
TGTGCCAGCAGCTTAATAGCGGATGGTTACAATGAGCAGTTCTTC
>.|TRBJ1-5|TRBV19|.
CASSRGAGAPNQPQHF
TGTGCCAGTAGTCGAGGGGCGGGGGCGCCCAATCAGCCCCAGCATTTT
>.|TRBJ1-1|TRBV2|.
CASSSTWNTEAFF
TGTGCCAGCAGTTCAACATGGAACACTGAAGCTTTCTTT
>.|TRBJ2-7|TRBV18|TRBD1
CASSYRGNYEQYF
TGTGCCAGCTCATACAGGGGTAACTACGAGCAGTACTTC
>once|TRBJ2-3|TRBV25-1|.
CASSESLRGTSTDTQYF
TGTGCCAGCAGTGAATCGTTACGGGGGACGAGCACAGATACGCAGTATTTT
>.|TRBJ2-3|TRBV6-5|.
CASEDSSTDTQYF
TGTGCCAGCGAGGACTCCTCCACAGATACGCAGTATTTT
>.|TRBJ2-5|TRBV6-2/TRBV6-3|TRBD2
CASSQGLRTSGEETQYF
TGTGCCAGCAGTCAAGGGCTCCGGACTAGCGGGGAAGAGACCCAGTACTTC
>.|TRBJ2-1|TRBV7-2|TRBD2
CASSLVSSGGANNEQFF
TGTGCCAGCAGCTTAGTGTCCAGCGGGGGGGCGAACAATGAGCAGTTCTTC
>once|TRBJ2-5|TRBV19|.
CASRPRLEGETQYF
TGTGCCAGTAGACCGAGACTAGAAGGTGAGACCCAGTACTTC
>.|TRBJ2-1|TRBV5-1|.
CASSLVGDPSYNEQFF
TGCGCCAGCAGCTTGGTGGGAGACCCCTCCTACAATGAGCAGTTCTTC
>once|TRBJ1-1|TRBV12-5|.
CASGLLAGVLARTEAFF
TGTGCTAGTGGTTTGTTGGCAGGGGTTTTGGCGAGGACTGAAGCTTTCTTT
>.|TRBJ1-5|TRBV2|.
CASSEARGAGNQPQHF
TGTGCCAGCAGTGAAGCGCGGGGGGCAGGCAATCAGCCCCAGCATTTT
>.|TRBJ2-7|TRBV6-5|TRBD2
CASMRRGASYEQYF
TGTGCCAGCATGCGGCGGGGGGCCTCCTACGAGCAGTACTTC
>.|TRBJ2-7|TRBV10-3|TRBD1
CAISLGTGQTYEQYF
TGTGCCATCAGCCTCGGGACAGGGCAAACCTACGAGCAGTACTTC
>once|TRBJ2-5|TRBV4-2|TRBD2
CASSKTSGVQETQYF
TGTGCCAGCAGCAAAACTAGCGGGGTCCAAGAGACCCAGTACTTC